The 8 T cell receptor beta chains given below trace back to one sample, sequenced in a study of blood T cell repertoires in COVID-19. The protocol was immunoSEQ multiplex PCR, while the TCRdb copy is restricted to in-frame clones and leaves out a portion. Of about 310,000 clones listed, 90% were seen once; the top ten hold about 1%. Sequenced input: peripheral blood. These receptors all stem from a woman in her thirties or forties with COVID-19, enrolled during active disease.

The CDR3 sequence is CASSAKGAETYNEQFF. Written as DNA, the CDR3 is TGTGCCAGCAGCGCCAAGGGAGCGGAGACCTACAATGAGCAGTTCTTC. The chain joins TRBV21-1 to TRBJ2-1; TRBD2 reflects the table's D call only, with no check against the DNA. TRBV21-1 corresponds to a pseudogene. This CDR3 region has 16 residues.

The chain is built from TRBV28 and TRBJ2-3; 8 bases are shared with TRBD2. With V trimmed by 5 bases and J by 3 bases, 10 bases remained unmatched. The germline V gene encodes CDR1 MDHEN and CDR2 SYDVKM. CDR3 length: 16 residues. CDR3 coding DNA: TGTGCCAGCAGTACCCCTAGCGGGCACAAAACAGATACGCAGTATTTT. Translated, it gives CASSTPSGHKTDTQYF.

This clone was counted once. The chain has TRBV11-2 and TRBJ1-1; 7 bases align to TRBD1. Germline CDR1 SGHAT, CDR2 FQNNGV. V gave up 1 base and J gave up 4 bases; unmatched junction bases: 6. The CDR3 runs 15 residues. CDR3 in amino acids: CASSLGGAGGTEAFF. In nucleotides, the CDR3 is TGTGCCAGCAGCTTAGGGGGGGCAGGGGGCACTGAAGCTTTCTTT.

This rearrangement joins TRBV7-9 to TRBJ2-3, with 16 positions matching TRBD2. Germline loops: CDR1 SEHNR, CDR2 FQNEAQ (reference sequence). Trimming cost V 3 bases and J 3 bases; bases outside gene matches: 3. The CDR3 spans 17 residues. Here the CDR3 DNA reads TGTGCCAGCAGCTTGGGACTAGCGGGGGGGTTGACAGATACGCAGTATTTT. Translation gives CASSLGLAGGLTDTQYF.

The J gene is TRBJ2-6, the V gene TRBV7-2; TRBD2 matches 8 bases. From germline, CDR1 is SGHTA and CDR2 FQGNSA. The CDR3 has 16 amino acids. V was pared by 5 bases and J by 2 bases, with 5 bases of the junction left unmatched. CDR3: CASSRRGATGANVLTF. The CDR3 DNA reads TGTGCCAGCAGCCGGCGGGGGGCGACTGGGGCCAACGTCCTGACTTTC.

The chain has TRBV5-8 and TRBJ2-1, with D unresolved. The CDR3 covers 12 residues. Between the trimmed V and J ends, which lost 2 bases and 6 bases, there was a span of 6 bases. Germline V gene lookup returns CDR1 SGHTS and CDR2 YDEGEE. The CDR3: CASSFSRNEQFF. The CDR3 DNA reads as TGTGCCAGCAGCTTCTCCCGCAATGAGCAGTTCTTC.

CDR3 protein: CASSGQGGRGYTF. The CDR3 DNA reads TGTGCCAGCAGCGGACAGGGGGGTCGTGGCTACACCTTC. The rearrangement links TRBV28 to TRBJ1-2, with 10 positions matching TRBD1. CDR1 MDHEN and CDR2 SYDVKM come from the germline V gene. The CDR3 totals 13 residues. The ends lost 6 bases at V and 7 bases at J; junction bases unmatched: 5.

The rearrangement links TRBV6-5 to TRBJ2-1; TRBD1 matches at 7 bases. CDR3 size: 14 residues. V lost 6 bases to trimming and J lost 9 bases; unmatched junction nucleotides: 11. Germline lookup yields CDR1 MNHEY and CDR2 SVGAGI. CDR3 loop: CASSRDRGASEQFF. CDR3 nucleotide sequence: TGTGCCAGCAGCCGGGACAGAGGGGCCAGTGAGCAGTTCTTC.